A single sample gave rise to the 19 T cell receptor beta chains below, sequenced in a study of cytomegalovirus exposure and HLA in healthy donors. Use of 60 Vbeta and 13 Jbeta primers characterized the PCR. TCRdb keeps only in-frame clones here, not all; method: immunoSEQ multiplex PCR. The sample carries tens of thousands of clones, 79% recorded once. Sequencing was done on a sample of PBMCs. The origin of the receptors is a man under 40 in good health and CMV-seronegative.

Details on this clone: Germline is not matched at one junction end, which may reflect a read error. The rearrangement links TRBV2 to TRBJ2-7, with no clear D. The CDR3 has 11 residues. Germline V gene data show CDR1 as SNHLY and CDR2 as FYNNEI. CDR3 loop: CASREGPVKYF. CDR3 bases: TGTGCCAGCAGGGAAGGGCCAGTTAAGTACTTC.

The V call is TRBV27, the J call TRBJ2-2; TRBD1 agrees at 10 bases. Germline CDR1 is MNHEY and CDR2 is SMNVEV (reference sequence). This CDR3 is 16 amino acids long. The V and J ends lost 5 bases and 1 base, in that order; junction bases with no gene match: 4. The chain's CDR3 is CASSPDRGRNTGELFF. The DNA for the CDR3 is TGTGCCAGCAGTCCGGACAGGGGGAGGAACACCGGGGAGCTGTTTTTT.

This clone appeared a few times. This chain joins TRBV4-2 and TRBJ1-4, with D hard to call. This CDR3 is built from 17 residues. The V gene lost 0 bases and the J gene lost 5 bases, with 16 bases spanning the gap. The V gene's germline CDR1 is LGHNA and CDR2 YNFKEQ. The CDR3 DNA is TGTGCCAGCAGCCAAGACCATTATAGCGGAAAGAATGAAAAACTGTTTTTT. Protein: CASSQDHYSGKNEKLFF.

This chain joins TRBV18 and TRBJ1-5; 9 bases fit TRBD1. J was trimmed by 0 bases and V by 4 bases; bases with no gene match: 7. This CDR3 has 17 amino acids. The V gene's germline CDR1 is KGHSH and CDR2 LQKENI. CDR3: CASSRQGGDYSNQPQHF. DNA for the CDR3: TGTGCCAGCTCACGACAGGGGGGGGACTATAGCAATCAGCCCCAGCATTTT.

The chain employs TRBV30 and TRBJ1-4; no definite D call. Trimming removed 0 bases from V and 6 bases from J, with 14 bases in between. CDR3 length: 15 amino acids. From germline, CDR1 is GTSNPN and CDR2 SVGIG (reference sequence). The CDR3 sequence: CAWSVPGLEDEKLFF. The CDR3 coding sequence is TGTGCCTGGAGTGTCCCTGGACTTGAGGATGAAAAACTGTTTTTT.

The rearrangement joins TRBV27 to TRBJ1-5; 8 nucleotides align to TRBD1. The length of the CDR3 is 15 residues. The ends lost 2 bases at V and 4 bases at J; junction bases unmatched: 4. The germline gives CDR1 MNHEY, CDR2 SMNVEV (reference sequence). CDR3 sequence reads: CASSLGQGANQPQHF. The DNA of the CDR3 is TGTGCCAGCAGTTTAGGGCAGGGGGCAAATCAGCCCCAGCATTTT.

This chain connects TRBV25-1 to TRBJ1-4; 7 nucleotides agree with TRBD1. The junction had 3 bases not matched to a gene; V was cut back by 8 bases and J by 3 bases. Germline V gives CDR1 MGHDK, CDR2 SYGVNS. The CDR3 contains 13 residues. CDR3 nucleotide sequence: TGTGCCAGCTACACAGGGGCTAATGAAAAACTGTTTTTT. This translates into CASYTGANEKLFF.

The rearrangement uses TRBV7-2 and TRBJ1-1; D is unresolved. The length of the CDR3 is 13 residues. V was cut by 5 bases and J by 6 bases, with 13 bases left in between. Germline-derived CDR1 and CDR2 are SGHTA and FQGNSA. This chain's CDR3 is CASSLEGTAEAFF. The CDR3, as DNA: TGTGCCAGCAGCCTGGAGGGAACCGCTGAAGCTTTCTTT.

A few counts support this clone. This sequence joins TRBV14 and TRBJ2-7; perhaps TRBD2 as D (5 bases). The ends were cut back, 0 bases at V and 0 bases at J, with 12 bases in the middle. Germline loops: CDR1 SGHDN, CDR2 FVKESK. The CDR3 is 16 residues long. The CDR3 bases are TGTGCCAGCAGCCAAGATTGGCGGGCAAGCTCCTACGAGCAGTACTTC. Translated, it gives CASSQDWRASSYEQYF.

This sequence joins TRBV27 and TRBJ1-4, with 8 bases matching TRBD1. Trimming removed 5 bases from V and 0 bases from J; junction bases left unmatched: 8. Germline CDR1 MNHEY, CDR2 SMNVEV (reference sequence). The length of the CDR3 is 17 residues. The DNA for the CDR3 is TGTGCCAGCAGTCCCGGACAGGGAGTTCCAACTAATGAAAAACTGTTTTTT. Its protein product is CASSPGQGVPTNEKLFF.

The V and J genes are TRBV15 and TRBJ2-2; 10 bases are shared with TRBD1. This CDR3 has 15 residues. V was clipped by 4 bases and J by 4 bases; unmatched bases: 3. The germline V gene encodes CDR1 LNHNV and CDR2 YYDKDF (reference sequence). CDR3 sequence reads: CATSMTGGRTGELFF. In nucleotides, the CDR3 is TGTGCCACCAGCATGACAGGGGGCCGCACCGGGGAGCTGTTTTTT.

This chain joins TRBV4-1 and TRBJ2-7; 9 positions agree with TRBD1. Unmatched junction bases numbered 9, after V lost 1 base and J lost 5 bases. CDR1 and CDR2 from the germline V gene are MGHRA and YSYEKL. This CDR3 is built from 16 residues. CDR3: CASSQGTGQGGDEQYF. For the CDR3, the DNA is TGCGCCAGCAGCCAAGGAACGGGACAGGGTGGCGACGAGCAGTACTTC.

The chain recombines TRBV29-1 with TRBJ2-2, with D maybe TRBD2 (6 bases). The germline CDR1 and CDR2 sequences are SQVTM and ANQGSEA. V lost 6 bases to trimming and J lost 5 bases, with 7 bases between them. The CDR3 extends over 11 amino acids. The chain's CDR3 is CSVGRTGELFF. The CDR3 DNA reads TGCAGCGTGGGGAGGACCGGGGAGCTGTTTTTT.

CDR3 region: CASSPRLAQETQYF. DNA of the CDR3: TGCGCCAGCAGCCCAAGACTGGCGCAAGAGACCCAGTACTTC. V gene TRBV5-1 combines with J gene TRBJ2-5; D gene ambiguous. In germline, CDR1 is SGHRS, CDR2 YFSETQ. CDR3 length equals 14 residues. The V gene lost 4 bases and the J gene lost 2 bases, with 12 bases spanning the gap.

The chain combines TRBV27 with TRBJ1-1, with 7 nucleotides matching TRBD1. Per the germline V gene, CDR1 is MNHEY and CDR2 is SMNVEV (reference sequence). Trimming took 5 bases from V and 4 from J; bases not matched to a gene: 10. This CDR3 is built from 15 residues. CDR3 DNA: TGTGCCAGCAGTCCAGACAGGGTCTGGAGCACTGAAGCTTTCTTT. Its translation is CASSPDRVWSTEAFF.

A few counts support this clone. This chain links TRBV5-6 with TRBJ1-2; D is perhaps TRBD1 (5 bases). CDR3 length: 14 residues. V was pared by 1 base and J by 1 base, with 8 bases between. Germline values: CDR1 SGHDT, CDR2 YYEEEE. The CDR3 protein is CASSLTGVNYGYTF. DNA for the CDR3: TGTGCCAGCAGCTTGACGGGGGTTAACTATGGCTACACCTTC.

This chain joins TRBV18 and TRBJ1-5; D may be TRBD1 (5 bases). Trimming took 0 bases from V and 2 from J, leaving 11 bases between them. CDR1 is KGHSH and CDR2 is LQKENI in the germline V gene. The CDR3 spans 16 residues. CDR3 in DNA: TGTGCCAGCTCACCACCTACTGGGGGGGGCAATCAGCCCCAGCATTTT. It specifies CASSPPTGGGNQPQHF.

Notes on this clone: At one of its ends the junction is not consistent with the germline gene, which may arise from a read error. The chain joins TRBV19 to TRBJ2-1, with 13 bases lining up with TRBD2. The CDR3 extends over 12 amino acids. In germline, CDR1 is LNHDA, CDR2 SQIVND (reference sequence). The CDR3 region has the DNA TGTGCCAGTGGACTAGCGGGGGAAGTGAGGGTCTTC. This codes for CASGLAGEVRVF.

This clone was found a few times. V and J are TRBV27 and TRBJ1-2, with D possibly matching TRBD1 (5 bases). The V end lost 6 bases, the J end lost 4 bases, and 18 bases lay between the germline ends. Germline CDR1 MNHEY, CDR2 SMNVEV (reference sequence). This CDR3 comprises 15 residues. Written as DNA, the CDR3 is TGTGCCAGCAGCCAGGGCTTTATCTCAGGCTATGGCTACACCTTC. Translated, it gives CASSQGFISGYGYTF.